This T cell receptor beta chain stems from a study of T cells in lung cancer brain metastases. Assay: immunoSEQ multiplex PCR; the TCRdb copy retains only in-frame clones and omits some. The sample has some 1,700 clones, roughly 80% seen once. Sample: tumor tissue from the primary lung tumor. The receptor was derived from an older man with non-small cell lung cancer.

The CDR3 here is CASSLKDRGQPQHF. The CDR3 DNA reads TGTGCCAGCAGCTTGAAGGACAGGGGTCAGCCCCAGCATTTT. This chain joins TRBV5-5 and TRBJ1-5; 9 positions match TRBD1. Germline CDR1 and CDR2: SGHKS and YYEKEE (reference sequence). The length of the CDR3 is 14 residues. After removal of 1 base from V and 6 bases from J, the junction contained 2 bases not matched to a gene.